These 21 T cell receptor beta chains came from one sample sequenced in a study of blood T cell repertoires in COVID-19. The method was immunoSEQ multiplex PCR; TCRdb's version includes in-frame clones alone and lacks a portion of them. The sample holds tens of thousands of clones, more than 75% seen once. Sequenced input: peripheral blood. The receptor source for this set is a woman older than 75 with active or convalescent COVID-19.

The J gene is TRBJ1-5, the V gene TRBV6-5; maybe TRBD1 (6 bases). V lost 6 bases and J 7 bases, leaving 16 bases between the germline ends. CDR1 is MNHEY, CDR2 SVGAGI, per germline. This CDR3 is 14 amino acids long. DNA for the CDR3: TGTGCCAGCAGACCTAACAGGGTGGAACAGCCCCAGCATTTT. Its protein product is CASRPNRVEQPQHF.

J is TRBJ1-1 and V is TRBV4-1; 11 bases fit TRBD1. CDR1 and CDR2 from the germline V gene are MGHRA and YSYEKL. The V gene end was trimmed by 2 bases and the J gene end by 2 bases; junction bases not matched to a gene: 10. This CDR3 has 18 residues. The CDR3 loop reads CASSQIPGQGEGNTEAFF. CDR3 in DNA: TGCGCCAGCAGCCAAATACCGGGACAGGGGGAGGGTAACACTGAAGCTTTCTTT.

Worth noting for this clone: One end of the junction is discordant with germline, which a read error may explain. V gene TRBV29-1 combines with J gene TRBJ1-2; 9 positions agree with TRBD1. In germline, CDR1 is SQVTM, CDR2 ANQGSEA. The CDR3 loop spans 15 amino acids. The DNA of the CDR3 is TGCAGCGTTCAAGACGTTGACAGGGGGAACTATGGCTACACCTTC. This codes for CSVQDVDRGNYGYTF.

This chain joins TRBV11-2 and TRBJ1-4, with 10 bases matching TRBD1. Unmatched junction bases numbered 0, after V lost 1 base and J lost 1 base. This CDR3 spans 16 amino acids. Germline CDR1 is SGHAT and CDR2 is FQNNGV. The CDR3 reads CASSLGTGGTNEKLFF. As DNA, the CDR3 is TGTGCCAGCAGCTTAGGGACAGGGGGAACTAATGAAAAACTGTTTTTT. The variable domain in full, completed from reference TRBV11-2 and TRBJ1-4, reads EAGVAQSPRYKIIEKRQSVAFWCNPISGHATLYWYQQILGQGPKLLIQFQNNGVVDDSQLPKDRFSAERLKGVDSTLKIQPAKLEDSAVYLCASSLGTGGTNEKLFFGSGTQLSVL.

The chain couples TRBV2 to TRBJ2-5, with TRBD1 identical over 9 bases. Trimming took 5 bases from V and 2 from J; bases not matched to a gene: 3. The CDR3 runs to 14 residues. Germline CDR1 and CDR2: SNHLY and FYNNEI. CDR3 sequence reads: CASSKQGAQETQYF. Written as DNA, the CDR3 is TGTGCCAGCAGTAAACAGGGGGCTCAAGAGACCCAGTACTTC.

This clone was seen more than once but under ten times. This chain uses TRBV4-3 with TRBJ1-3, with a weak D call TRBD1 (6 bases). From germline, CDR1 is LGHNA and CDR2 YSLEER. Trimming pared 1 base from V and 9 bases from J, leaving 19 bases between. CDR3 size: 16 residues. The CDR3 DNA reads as TGCGCCAGCAGCCAAGTATCGTACAGGGATAGTTTCACCATATATTTT. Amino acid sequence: CASSQVSYRDSFTIYF.

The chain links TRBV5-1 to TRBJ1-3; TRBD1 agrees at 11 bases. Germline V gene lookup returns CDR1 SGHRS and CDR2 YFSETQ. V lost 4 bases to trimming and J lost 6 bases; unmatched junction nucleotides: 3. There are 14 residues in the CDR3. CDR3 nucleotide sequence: TGCGCCAGCAGCCGGACAGGGGGCGAAAACACCATATATTTT. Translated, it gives CASSRTGGENTIYF.

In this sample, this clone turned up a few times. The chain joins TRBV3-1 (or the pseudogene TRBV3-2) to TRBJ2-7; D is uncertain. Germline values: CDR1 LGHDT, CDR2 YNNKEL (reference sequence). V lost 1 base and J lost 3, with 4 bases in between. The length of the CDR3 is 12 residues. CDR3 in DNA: TGTGCCAGCAGCCAAGGAGGCTACGAGCAGTACTTC. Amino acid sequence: CASSQGGYEQYF.

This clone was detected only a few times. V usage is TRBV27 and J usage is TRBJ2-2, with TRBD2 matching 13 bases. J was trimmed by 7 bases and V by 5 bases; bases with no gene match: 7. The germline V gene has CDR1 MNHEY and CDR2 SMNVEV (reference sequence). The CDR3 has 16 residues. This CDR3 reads CASSPRLAGGIGELFF. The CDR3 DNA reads TGTGCCAGCAGTCCGAGACTAGCGGGGGGAATCGGGGAGCTGTTTTTT.

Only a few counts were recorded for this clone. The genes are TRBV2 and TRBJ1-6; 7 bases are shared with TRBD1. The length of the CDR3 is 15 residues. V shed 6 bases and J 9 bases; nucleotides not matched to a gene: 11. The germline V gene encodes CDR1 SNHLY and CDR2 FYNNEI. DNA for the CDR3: TGTGCCAGCAGCGACAGAACAGGGGCACCTTCACCCCTCCACTTT. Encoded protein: CASSDRTGAPSPLHF.

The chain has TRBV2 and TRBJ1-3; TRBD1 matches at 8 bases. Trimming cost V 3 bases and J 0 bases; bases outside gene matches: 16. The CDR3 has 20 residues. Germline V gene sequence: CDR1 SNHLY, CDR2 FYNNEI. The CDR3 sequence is CASSDSRGNRGGSSGNTIYF. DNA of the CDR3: TGTGCCAGCAGTGACTCGCGCGGAAACAGGGGGGGATCCTCTGGAAACACCATATATTTT. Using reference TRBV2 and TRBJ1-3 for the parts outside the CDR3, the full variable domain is EPEVTQTPSHQVTQMGQEVILRCVPISNHLYFYWYRQILGQKVEFLVSFYNNEISEKSEIFDDQFSVERPDGSNFTLKIRSTKLEDSAMYFCASSDSRGNRGGSSGNTIYFGEGSWLTVV.

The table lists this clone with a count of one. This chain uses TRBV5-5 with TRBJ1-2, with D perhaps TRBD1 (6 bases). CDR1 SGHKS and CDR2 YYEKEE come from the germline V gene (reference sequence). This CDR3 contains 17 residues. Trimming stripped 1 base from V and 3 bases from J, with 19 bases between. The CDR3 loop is CASSLYIGETGYYGYTF. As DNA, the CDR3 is TGTGCCAGCAGCTTGTATATCGGGGAGACAGGATACTATGGCTACACCTTC.

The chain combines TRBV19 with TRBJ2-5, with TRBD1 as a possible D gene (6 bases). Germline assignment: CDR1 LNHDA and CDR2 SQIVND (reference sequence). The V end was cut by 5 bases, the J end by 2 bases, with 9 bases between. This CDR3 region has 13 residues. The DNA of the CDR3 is TGTGCCAGTAGTTGGGACACTCAAGAGACCCAGTACTTC. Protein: CASSWDTQETQYF.

This CDR3 reads CASSRTALNEQFF. The CDR3 coding sequence is TGTGCCAGCAGCCGGACAGCGCTCAATGAGCAGTTCTTC. The chain links TRBV11-3 to TRBJ2-1; D is possibly TRBD1 (6 bases). Germline V gives CDR1 SGHNT, CDR2 YENEEA. This CDR3 is 13 amino acids long. V was cut by 5 bases and J by 6 bases, with 11 bases left in between.

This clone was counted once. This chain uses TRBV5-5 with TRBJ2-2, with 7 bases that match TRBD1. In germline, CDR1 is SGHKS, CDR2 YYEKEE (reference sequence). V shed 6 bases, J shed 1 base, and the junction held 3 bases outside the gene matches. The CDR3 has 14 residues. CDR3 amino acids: CASTWDRNTGELFF. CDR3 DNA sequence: TGTGCCAGCACCTGGGACAGGAACACCGGGGAGCTGTTTTTT.

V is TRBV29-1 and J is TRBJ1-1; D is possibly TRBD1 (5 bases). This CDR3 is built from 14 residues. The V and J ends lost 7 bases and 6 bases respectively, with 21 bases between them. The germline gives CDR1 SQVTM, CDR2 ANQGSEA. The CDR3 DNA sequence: TGCAGCGCCACCTTACAGGATCTCGTAGCTGAAGCTTTCTTT. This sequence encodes CSATLQDLVAEAFF.

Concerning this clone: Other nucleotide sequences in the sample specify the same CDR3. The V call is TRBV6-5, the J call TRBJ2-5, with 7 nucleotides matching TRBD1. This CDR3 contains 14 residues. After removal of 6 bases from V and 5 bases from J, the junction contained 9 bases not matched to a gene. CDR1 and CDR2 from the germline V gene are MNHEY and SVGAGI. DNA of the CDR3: TGTGCCAGCAGCGGAACAGGGGTCGGCGAGACCCAGTACTTC. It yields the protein CASSGTGVGETQYF.

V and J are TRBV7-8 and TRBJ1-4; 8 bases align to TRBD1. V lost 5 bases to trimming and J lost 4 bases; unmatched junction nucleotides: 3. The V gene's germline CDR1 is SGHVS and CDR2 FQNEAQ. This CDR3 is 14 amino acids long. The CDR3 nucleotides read TGTGCCAGCAGCCTAGGACAGGGTAATGAAAAACTGTTTTTT. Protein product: CASSLGQGNEKLFF.

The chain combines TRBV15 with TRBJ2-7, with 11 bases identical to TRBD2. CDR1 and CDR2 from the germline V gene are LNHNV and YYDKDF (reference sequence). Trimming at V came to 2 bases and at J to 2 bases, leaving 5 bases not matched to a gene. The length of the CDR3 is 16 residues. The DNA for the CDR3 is TGTGCCACCAGCAGACCCTTTAGCGGGGGGGCCTACGAGCAGTACTTC. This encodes CATSRPFSGGAYEQYF.

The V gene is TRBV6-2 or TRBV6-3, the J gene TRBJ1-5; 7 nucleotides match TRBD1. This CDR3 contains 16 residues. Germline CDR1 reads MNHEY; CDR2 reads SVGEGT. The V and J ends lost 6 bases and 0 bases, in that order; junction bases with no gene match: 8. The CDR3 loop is CASSKITGDSNQPQHF. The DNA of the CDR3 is TGTGCCAGCAGCAAGATAACAGGGGATAGCAATCAGCCCCAGCATTTT.

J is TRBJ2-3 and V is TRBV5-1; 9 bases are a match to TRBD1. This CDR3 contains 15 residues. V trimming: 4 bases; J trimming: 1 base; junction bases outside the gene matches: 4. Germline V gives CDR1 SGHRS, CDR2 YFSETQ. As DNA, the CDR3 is TGCGCCAGCAGCGCCGGGGACAGGGGCACAGATACGCAGTATTTT. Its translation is CASSAGDRGTDTQYF.